This T cell receptor (beta chain) comes out of a study of cytomegalovirus exposure and HLA in healthy donors. Turning to the study itself: From about 200 million T cells, an earlier analysis saw some 120 million unique TCR beta sequences.

Germline lookup yields CDR1 LNHDA and CDR2 SQIVND (reference sequence). The CDR3 has 14 amino acids. With 2 bases removed from V and 4 bases from J, the gap between germline ends came to 11 bases. The PCR used 60 Vbeta and 13 Jbeta primers. The table came from immunoSEQ multiplex PCR; TCRdb's copy has only in-frame clones and leaves some out. The sample is made up of around 140,000 clones, and the top ten hold about 0.96% of it. About this clone: The antigen is undetermined.

The study's findings and limits: One variant, a missense change in DCLRE1C, was linked in a later analysis to TCR beta V- and J-gene trimming. Cytomegalovirus status was reportedly diagnosed by the classifier with high sensitivity and specificity.

The sequence was obtained from a male donor in good health and CMV-seronegative. The sequenced sample was PBMCs. The chain joins TRBV19 to TRBJ1-2, with D unresolved. CDR3 bases: TGTGCCAGTAGTATACCCGGGAGGAGCTATGGCTACACCTTC. As protein: CASSIPGRSYGYTF.